These 23 T cell receptor beta chains share one sample of origin, sequenced in a study of T cell repertoires in cytomegalovirus infection. Their cognate antigens are unknown. Via MiXCR, TCRdb re-called the reads, giving one row per CDR3 protein. The table lists fewer than 130,000 distinct CDR3 sequences, around 40% of them singletons. The sample in question was CD8+ T cells from cultured PBMCs, obtained from culture after CMV antigen stimulation. The receptors come from a human donor in good health (CMV status not recorded). Some clones in this sample may be carry-over from other donors' samples.

This clonotype was observed a handful of times. The chain has TRBV7-6 and TRBJ2-1; D is perhaps TRBD1 (6 bases). Germline CDR1 SGHVS, CDR2 FNYEAQ. Trimming left V 1 base short and J 6 bases short, with 13 bases between. There are 15 residues in the CDR3. CDR3 sequence reads: CASSLEVGASNEQFF. The DNA of the CDR3 is TGTGCCAGCAGCTTAGAGGTGGGGGCCTCCAATGAGCAGTTCTTC.

This clonotype appeared a few times. This chain uses TRBV28 with TRBJ2-7, with D perhaps TRBD2 (5 bases). Germline values: CDR1 MDHEN, CDR2 SYDVKM. The CDR3 has 13 residues. The CDR3 region is CGTFGTIDYEQYF. The CDR3 nucleotides read TGTGGGACTTTCGGAACCATCGACTACGAGCAGTACTTC.

This clonotype was recorded many times. The chain joins TRBV20-1 to TRBJ2-7; possibly TRBD1 or TRBD2 for D (5 bases each). CDR3 length: 15 residues. Deletions cut 3 bases from V and 3 bases from J, with 18 bases between. The germline CDR1 and CDR2 sequences are DFQATT and SNEGSKA (reference sequence). CDR3 in DNA: TGCAGTGCTAGGCCGGAGGACACCTCGTACTACGAGCAGTACTTC. Protein product: CSARPEDTSYYEQYF.

The CDR3 sequence: CASSRALNTEAFF. The DNA of the CDR3 is TGCGCCAGCAGCCGAGCCTTGAACACTGAAGCTTTCTTT. The V call is TRBV4-1, the J call TRBJ1-1; D not resolved. The V end lost 4 bases, the J end lost 0 bases, and 6 bases lay between the germline ends. The CDR3 extends over 13 amino acids. Germline CDR1 MGHRA, CDR2 YSYEKL.

This chain uses TRBV7-3 with TRBJ1-1, with a tentative D call TRBD1 (5 bases). Per the germline V gene, CDR1 is SGHTA and CDR2 is FQGTGA. Trimming left V 5 bases short and J 5 bases short, with 12 bases between. This CDR3 contains 13 residues. The CDR3 DNA reads TGTGCCAGCAGCGCACCCGGGACGACTGAAGCTTTCTTT. Translating gives CASSAPGTTEAFF.

There are many counts of this clonotype. This chain uses TRBV7-8 with TRBJ2-5; D is perhaps TRBD1 or TRBD2 (5 bases each). Looked up from germline, CDR1 is SGHVS and CDR2 is FQNEAQ. The germline V and J ends were trimmed by 7 bases and 0 bases, with 15 bases remaining between them. The CDR3 consists of 15 residues. The CDR3: CASNQNGGNQETQYF. CDR3 DNA sequence: TGTGCCAGCAATCAAAATGGGGGAAACCAAGAGACCCAGTACTTC.

In its sample, this clonotype was seen a few times. The CDR3 bases are TGTGCCAGCAGCTTAGCCGGGGCAGTCCAAGAGACCCAGTACTTC. It is translated as CASSLAGAVQETQYF. The V call is TRBV7-7, the J call TRBJ2-5; D is possibly TRBD1 or TRBD2 (5 bases each). V lost 0 bases, J lost 1 base, and 9 bases lay in between. Germline-derived CDR1 and CDR2 are SSHAT and FNYEAQ (reference sequence). This CDR3 comprises 15 residues.

The chain has TRBV27 and TRBJ2-7; no definite D call. The V end was cut by 0 bases, the J end by 5 bases, with 14 bases between. The CDR3 length is 15 residues. Germline values: CDR1 MNHEY, CDR2 SMNVEV (reference sequence). As DNA, the CDR3 is TGTGCCAGCAGTTTATCAGGCTCTAGGTCGGACGAGCAGTACTTC. Its protein product is CASSLSGSRSDEQYF.

This clonotype was observed a few times. CDR3 sequence (DNA): TGCGCCAGCAGCTTGGACGGGGGGGTTAATGAAAAACTGTTTTTT. Its protein product is CASSLDGGVNEKLFF. J is TRBJ1-4 and V is TRBV5-1; the D gene is possibly TRBD1 (5 bases). Germline-derived CDR1 and CDR2 are SGHRS and YFSETQ. This CDR3 has 15 amino acids. V lost 0 bases and J lost 4, with 10 bases in between.

The chain couples TRBV10-3 to TRBJ2-3; D gene uncertain. The V gene's germline CDR1 is ENHRY and CDR2 SYGVKD. Trimming took off 2 bases at V and 6 bases at J, with 9 bases between the two ends. The CDR3 covers 13 residues. Here the CDR3 reads CAISEGHSDTQYF. The CDR3 DNA sequence: TGTGCCATCAGTGAGGGGCACTCTGATACGCAGTATTTT.

The sample holds many counts of this clonotype. The chain has TRBV2 and TRBJ2-7, with 10 nucleotides matching TRBD2. CDR1 and CDR2 (germline): SNHLY, FYNNEI. After removal of 1 base from V and 2 bases from J, the junction contained 11 bases not matched to a gene. The CDR3 runs to 18 residues. CDR3 sequence reads: CASSEGGLAGVSPYEQYF. CDR3 DNA sequence: TGTGCCAGCAGTGAAGGGGGCCTAGCGGGGGTGAGTCCCTACGAGCAGTACTTC.

The gene calls are TRBV6-1 and TRBJ2-2, with 11 bases fitting TRBD2. The V gene's germline CDR1 is MNHNS and CDR2 SASEGT. The trim removed 3 bases at V and 3 bases at J, leaving 9 bases unmatched. This CDR3 has 18 residues. The CDR3 coding sequence is TGTGCCAGCAGTGAGGAACTAGCGGGGGCCTCTGACACCGGGGAGCTGTTTTTT. This encodes CASSEELAGASDTGELFF.

V and J are TRBV12-3 or TRBV12-4 and TRBJ2-1; tentatively, D is TRBD1 (6 bases). Trimming removed 3 bases at V and 5 bases at J, with 14 bases between. The CDR3 contains 15 residues. The CDR3 is CASSFKGVKNNEQFF. The CDR3 nucleotides read TGTGCCAGCAGTTTCAAGGGGGTAAAAAACAATGAGCAGTTCTTC.

This clonotype was detected only once. J is TRBJ1-1 and V is TRBV2; TRBD1 matches 7 bases. Germline lookup yields CDR1 SNHLY and CDR2 FYNNEI. The length of the CDR3 is 16 residues. With V trimmed by 6 bases and J by 2 bases, 12 bases remained unmatched. The chain's CDR3 is CASRGIETGRNTEAFF. Here the CDR3 DNA reads TGTGCCAGCAGGGGGATAGAGACAGGGAGAAACACTGAAGCTTTCTTT.

The rearrangement links TRBV6-5 to TRBJ1-1; D unresolved. Germline values: CDR1 MNHEY, CDR2 SVGAGI. The CDR3 sequence is 12 residues long. V shed 8 bases and J shed 7 bases, with 14 bases lying between them. CDR3 sequence reads: CASLGEGNEAFF. For the CDR3, the DNA is TGTGCCAGCTTAGGTGAAGGGAATGAAGCTTTCTTT.

This clonotype was seen only a few times. V and J are TRBV10-3 and TRBJ1-1; D gene ambiguous. Germline V gene lookup returns CDR1 ENHRY and CDR2 SYGVKD. V dropped 2 bases and J dropped 0 bases, with 4 bases sitting between them. The length of the CDR3 is 13 residues. The CDR3 region is CAISEGMNTEAFF. CDR3 sequence (DNA): TGTGCCATCAGTGAGGGGATGAACACTGAAGCTTTCTTT.

The chain couples TRBV7-8 to TRBJ2-1; D is possibly TRBD1 (5 bases). This CDR3 contains 17 residues. Germline V gene sequence: CDR1 SGHVS, CDR2 FQNEAQ. Trimming took 5 bases from V and 0 from J, leaving 17 bases between them. CDR3 protein: CASSPPTEASSYNEQFF. For the CDR3, the DNA is TGTGCCAGCAGCCCCCCGACAGAAGCTAGCTCCTACAATGAGCAGTTCTTC.

The chain has TRBV4-1 and TRBJ2-3; 9 nucleotides line up with TRBD2. Looked up from germline, CDR1 is MGHRA and CDR2 is YSYEKL. J gave up 6 bases and V 4 bases, and 8 bases lay outside the gene matches. CDR3 size: 15 residues. CDR3 DNA: TGCGCCAGCAGCCCTGTAGCGGGGGACTCGGATACGCAGTATTTT. Translating gives CASSPVAGDSDTQYF.

The chain joins TRBV29-1 to TRBJ2-1; the match to TRBD2 covers 10 bases. The V gene end was trimmed by 0 bases and the J gene end by 4 bases; junction bases not matched to a gene: 6. The germline V gene encodes CDR1 SQVTM and CDR2 ANQGSEA. CDR3 length equals 16 residues. This CDR3 is CSVEDPRTSGYNEQFF. The CDR3 DNA is TGCAGCGTTGAAGATCCCAGGACTAGCGGTTACAATGAGCAGTTCTTC.

Of note for this clonotype: Given the absence of the conserved phenylalanine or tryptophan at the CDR3 end, a read error is likely. The chain links TRBV7-8 to TRBJ2-1; D perhaps matches TRBD1 (6 bases). The germline V gene has CDR1 SGHVS and CDR2 FQNEAQ. Trimming took 5 bases from V and 6 from J, leaving 14 bases between them. The CDR3 covers 14 residues. This CDR3 is CASSSVGAVNEQFL. CDR3 nucleotide sequence: TGTGCCAGCAGCAGCGTGGGGGCGGTCAATGAGCAGTTCTTG.

In its sample, this clonotype was seen a few times. Possible read error: a much larger clone is one base away. The rearrangement links TRBV27 to TRBJ1-1; 8 positions match TRBD1. CDR1 MNHEY and CDR2 SMNVEV come from the germline V gene (reference sequence). The CDR3 contains 13 residues. V trimming: 4 bases; J trimming: 3 bases; junction bases outside the gene matches: 1. The CDR3 coding sequence is TGTGCCAGCAGTTGGACAGGGTACACTGAAGCTTTCTTT. It specifies CASSWTGYTEAFF.

V is TRBV19 and J is TRBJ1-2; TRBD1 matches at 7 bases. The ends lost 7 bases at V and 2 bases at J; junction bases unmatched: 16. The V gene's germline CDR1 is LNHDA and CDR2 SQIVND (reference sequence). The CDR3 runs 17 residues. DNA for the CDR3: TGTGCCAGTATAGGATTCCGGGACAGACCACCGAACTATGGCTACACCTTC. It is translated as CASIGFRDRPPNYGYTF.

This clonotype has just one count. J is TRBJ1-1 and V is TRBV2; tentatively, D is TRBD1 (6 bases). CDR1 and CDR2 from the germline V gene are SNHLY and FYNNEI. V lost 6 bases to trimming and J lost 2 bases, with 16 bases between them. The CDR3 totals 15 residues. DNA for the CDR3: TGTGCCAGCAGCGGGGGGGACAAGCCTAACACTGAAGCTTTCTTT. Residues: CASSGGDKPNTEAFF.